This T cell receptor (beta chain) was profiled in a study of blood T cell repertoires in COVID-19 (dated by TCRdb to about 2020). Concerning the study at large: Samples covering the acute and convalescent phases of COVID-19 were provided by collaborators in the United States, Italy and Spain. Subjects who had been exposed to COVID-19, were actively infected with it, or had recovered from it provided the deeply sampled blood TCRbeta repertoires that made up the dataset. Samples came from the ongoing ImmuneRACE study (first 160 participants) plus 1,254 subjects from 6 global collaborators. The repertoires were released in a freely available public database meant as a resource for research on the immune response to SARS-CoV-2. HLA class I and class II types, where available, came from metadata supplied by the sample provider rather than from assay-based typing. A de-identified subject ID, COVID-19 status, age in years and sex were almost always included in the sample metadata. The material from the prospective study consisted of cDNA or gDNA derived from T cells, B-cell-depleted T cells, or PBMCs. Beyond this particular receptor, the publication reports: The amount of clinical and demographic metadata varied by source and participant and was provided uncurated.

Whole blood was collected in K2EDTA tubes by collaborating institutions according to the institutions' own protocols. For TCRbeta analysis, collaborator samples were shipped as frozen whole blood, as isolated PBMCs, or as DNA extracted from either sample type. The germline V gene encodes CDR1 MGHRA and CDR2 YSYEKL. The CDR3 numbers 14 residues from cysteine through phenylalanine. The sequence is cut down to CDR3 DNA, 42 bases in frame from base 1. The junction shows trimming of 3 bases on V and 10 bases on J, plus 18 bases between the germline ends. As concerns this clone: Its antigen has not been determined. Base qualities are missing; no much larger clone stands one base away.

TCRbeta CDR3 regions were amplified from genomic DNA by means of the immunoSEQ Assay, a bias-controlled multiplex PCR. In the paper's pipeline: The number of nucleated cells in each sample was estimated by amplification of reference gene primers within the assay. Sequence reads were collapsed and filtered to measure the absolute abundance of every unique TCRbeta CDR3 rearrangement. For each sample, productive Simpson clonality was calculated as the square root of Simpson's diversity index over productive rearrangements. Held by TCRdb, this immuneACCESS table contains in-frame sequences only and omits some clones. Under half of the omission traces to an unresolved V gene where checked; the cause of the rest is unknown. V and J calls plus clone size are reproduced from that table; the DNA served to infer D and trimming. The sample table holds 80,000 to 90,000 clones, of which approximately 82% were seen once. The ten largest clones capture more than 2% of the sample.

This clonotype was sampled from a woman in her 70s with acute or convalescent COVID-19. Sample: peripheral blood. The receptor chain draws on TRBV4-1 and TRBJ1-2, with no confidently assigned D gene. This receptor has the CDR3 CASSQINEEGAYTF. DNA sequence: TGCGCCAGCAGCCAGATTAACGAGGAGGGAGCCTACACCTTC.